Listed here are 32 T cell receptor beta chains from one sample, sequenced in a study of monozygotic twins with cystic fibrosis. Sequencing was performed with immunoSEQ multiplex PCR; in TCRdb, only in-frame clones are kept and a portion is missing. Of under 20,000 clones in the sample, nearly 98% were seen once. What was sequenced was blood. Source of these receptors: a woman in her 30s with cystic fibrosis.

This chain joins TRBV9 and TRBJ2-1; D is undetermined. The length of the CDR3 is 16 residues. Germline CDR1 reads SGDLS; CDR2 reads YYNGEE. Trimming removed 0 bases at V and 0 bases at J, with 10 bases between. The CDR3 protein is CASSVGPASSYNEQFF. The CDR3 region has the DNA TGTGCCAGCAGCGTAGGGCCAGCCAGCTCCTACAATGAGCAGTTCTTC.

V gene TRBV12-5 combines with J gene TRBJ1-1; TRBD1 might be the D (6 bases). Trimming cost V 5 bases and J 5 bases, with 18 bases left between them. The CDR3 contains 15 residues. Looked up from germline, CDR1 is LGHNT and CDR2 is FRNRAP. The DNA for the CDR3 is TGTGCTAGTGGTCCTTCGACAGGTATGTTAACTGAAGCTTTCTTT. Its translation is CASGPSTGMLTEAFF. Full variable domain (remainder filled in from reference TRBV12-5 and TRBJ1-1): DARVTQTPRHKVTEMGQEVTMRCQPILGHNTVFWYRQTMMQGLELLAYFRNRAPLDDSGMPKDRFSAEMPDATLATLKIQPSEPRDSAVYFCASGPSTGMLTEAFFGQGTRLTVV.

The chain employs TRBV5-1 and TRBJ2-5, with a tentative D call TRBD2 (6 bases). There are 14 residues in the CDR3. Germline-derived CDR1 and CDR2 are SGHRS and YFSETQ. Deletions cut 3 bases from V and 2 bases from J, with 11 bases between. CDR3 DNA: TGCGCCAGCAGCTCCGGGACTCCTCAAGAGACCCAGTACTTC. Translation: CASSSGTPQETQYF.

The V and J genes are TRBV2 and TRBJ2-5; TRBD2 aligns across 9 bases. The germline gives CDR1 SNHLY, CDR2 FYNNEI. V lost 7 bases, J lost 2 bases, and 8 bases stayed unmatched. This CDR3 has 15 amino acids. The DNA for the CDR3 is TGTGCCAGCACCCTGAGACTAGCGGCACAAGAGACCCAGTACTTC. Protein sequence: CASTLRLAAQETQYF.

The V call is TRBV6-5, the J call TRBJ1-1; 7 bases fit TRBD1. Germline V CDR1 and CDR2: MNHEY, SVGAGI. J gave up 11 bases and V 4 bases, and 13 bases lay outside the gene matches. The CDR3 is 14 residues long. The CDR3 protein is CASSSPDRAGAAFF. The CDR3 DNA is TGTGCCAGCAGTTCGCCTGACAGGGCAGGCGCGGCTTTCTTT.

The J gene is TRBJ2-7, the V gene TRBV9; 10 nucleotides match TRBD1. Germline lookup yields CDR1 SGDLS and CDR2 YYNGEE. J lost 3 bases, V lost 0 bases, and 6 bases had no gene match. This CDR3 is 16 amino acids long. The CDR3 DNA sequence: TGTGCCAGCAGCGTAGGACAGGGGGCTACATTCTACGAGCAGTACTTC. Its translation is CASSVGQGATFYEQYF. The full variable domain, in which reference TRBV9 and TRBJ2-7 provide the parts outside the CDR3, is DSGVTQTPKHLITATGQRVTLRCSPRSGDLSVYWYQQSLDQGLQFLIQYYNGEERAKGNILERFSAQQFPDLHSELNLSSLELGDSALYFCASSVGQGATFYEQYFGPGTRLTVT.

The chain employs TRBV30 and TRBJ2-2; D remains ambiguous. Looked up from germline, CDR1 is GTSNPN and CDR2 is SVGIG (reference sequence). This CDR3 has 12 residues. Trimming stripped 0 bases from V and 8 bases from J, with 7 bases between. As DNA, the CDR3 is TGTGCCTGGAGTGTGGCCCGGGGGGAGCTGTTTTTT. Residues: CAWSVARGELFF.

This chain connects TRBV5-5 to TRBJ1-1; D remains ambiguous. Germline V gene data show CDR1 as SGHKS and CDR2 as YYEKEE (reference sequence). The CDR3 has 15 amino acids. Between the trimmed V and J ends, which lost 2 bases and 7 bases, there was a span of 18 bases. CDR3 amino acids: CASSLIPGEYIEAFF. CDR3 nucleotide sequence: TGTGCCAGCAGCTTAATTCCGGGCGAGTACATTGAAGCTTTCTTT. The variable domain in full, with the rest retrieved from reference TRBV5-5 and TRBJ1-1, is DAGVTQSPTHLIKTRGQQVTLRCSPISGHKSVSWYQQVLGQGPQFIFQYYEKEERGRGNFPDRFSARQFPNYSSELNVNALLLGDSALYLCASSLIPGEYIEAFFGQGTRLTVV.

The rearrangement uses TRBV19 and TRBJ1-4; 9 positions agree with TRBD1. With 5 bases clipped from V and 4 bases from J, the junction kept 8 bases outside the gene matches. This CDR3 contains 16 residues. CDR1 and CDR2 from the germline V gene are LNHDA and SQIVND (reference sequence). The CDR3 reads CASSPGTGRGNEKLFF. CDR3 coding DNA: TGTGCCAGTAGTCCCGGGACAGGGAGGGGTAATGAAAAACTGTTTTTT.

The chain recombines TRBV5-6 with TRBJ1-3, with D possibly being TRBD1 (5 bases). From germline, CDR1 is SGHDT and CDR2 YYEEEE. The CDR3 extends over 16 amino acids. Trimming took 1 base from V and 0 from J, leaving 11 bases between them. The CDR3 DNA follows: TGTGCCAGCAGCTTGCAGGGAAGCTACTCTGGAAACACCATATATTTT. Protein sequence: CASSLQGSYSGNTIYF.

V gene TRBV28 combines with J gene TRBJ1-1; D unresolved. Per the germline V gene, CDR1 is MDHEN and CDR2 is SYDVKM. The CDR3 runs to 14 residues. The germline V and J ends were trimmed by 4 bases and 3 bases, with 12 bases remaining between them. CDR3 residues: CASSSGSRDTEAFF. CDR3 nucleotide sequence: TGTGCCAGCAGTTCCGGGAGCCGGGACACTGAAGCTTTCTTT.

The gene calls are TRBV28 and TRBJ1-2, with 9 bases fitting TRBD1. The germline V gene has CDR1 MDHEN and CDR2 SYDVKM. The CDR3 extends over 14 amino acids. V lost 10 bases to trimming and J lost 5 bases; unmatched junction nucleotides: 11. The CDR3 DNA follows: TGTGCCACTTCGGGGGACAGGGTTTTTTATGGCTACACCTTC. Its protein is CATSGDRVFYGYTF.

Here the CDR3 DNA reads TGTGCCAGCAGCGCCCCAGGTCGAGGAGATACGCAGTATTTT. Translating gives CASSAPGRGDTQYF. This rearrangement joins TRBV9 to TRBJ2-3, with no clear D. The germline V and J ends were trimmed by 3 bases and 5 bases, with 13 bases remaining between them. The CDR3 has 14 amino acids. Germline-derived CDR1 and CDR2 are SGDLS and YYNGEE.

V is TRBV9 and J is TRBJ1-6; 9 bases line up with TRBD1. This CDR3 region has 17 residues. Unmatched junction bases numbered 9, after V lost 0 bases and J lost 8 bases. Germline V CDR1 and CDR2: SGDLS, YYNGEE. The CDR3 DNA reads TGTGCCAGCAGCGTAGTTCCCCTAGGACAGGGGTATTCACCCCTCCACTTT. Translation: CASSVVPLGQGYSPLHF.

The CDR3, as DNA: TGTGCTAGTGGTTTGACTACAGGGACGGTTCGGGTGAACACTGAAGCTTTCTTT. This gives the protein CASGLTTGTVRVNTEAFF. The J gene is TRBJ1-1, the V gene TRBV12-5, with a tentative D call TRBD1 (6 bases). V gave up 2 bases and J gave up 0 bases, with 19 bases separating them. The CDR3 length is 18 residues. CDR1 and CDR2 from the germline V gene are LGHNT and FRNRAP.

This chain links TRBV4-2 with TRBJ1-5, with D possibly TRBD1 on 6 matching bases. Between the trimmed V and J ends, which lost 4 bases and 5 bases, there was a span of 15 bases. This CDR3 is built from 15 residues. Germline CDR1 and CDR2: LGHNA and YNFKEQ. CDR3 sequence: CASSPRRGGDQPQHF. In DNA form, the CDR3 reads TGTGCCAGCAGCCCCCGAAGGGGGGGGGATCAGCCCCAGCATTTT.

The chain joins TRBV6-5 to TRBJ1-1; D gene unclear. The V gene lost 5 bases and the J gene lost 0 bases, with 10 bases spanning the gap. Germline CDR1 MNHEY, CDR2 SVGAGI. The CDR3 consists of 14 residues. As DNA, the CDR3 is TGTGCCAGCAGTCCGTGGACGGTGAACACTGAAGCTTTCTTT. It is translated as CASSPWTVNTEAFF.

The CDR3 coding sequence is TGCGCCAGCAGCCTGCTGGGAAGGCAGGGCGGGAGGGATGAAAAACTGTTTTTT. This translates into CASSLLGRQGGRDEKLFF. The gene calls are TRBV4-1 and TRBJ1-4; possible D gene TRBD1, 5 bases. Between the trimmed V and J ends, which lost 4 bases and 6 bases, there was a span of 24 bases. The CDR3 extends over 18 amino acids. Per germline, CDR1 MGHRA and CDR2 YSYEKL.

V gene TRBV9 combines with J gene TRBJ1-6; the D is unclear. The ends were cut back, 4 bases at V and 7 bases at J, with 18 bases in the middle. This CDR3 has 16 residues. Germline loops: CDR1 SGDLS, CDR2 YYNGEE. CDR3 sequence (DNA): TGTGCCAGCAGCCCCTACGGGAGGATAGAGAATTCACCCCTCCACTTT. Amino acids: CASSPYGRIENSPLHF.

The genes are TRBV7-9 and TRBJ2-3, with 8 positions matching TRBD2. In germline, CDR1 is SEHNR, CDR2 FQNEAQ (reference sequence). CDR3 length equals 17 residues. After removal of 1 base from V and 1 base from J, the junction contained 7 bases not matched to a gene. CDR3 coding DNA: TGTGCCAGCAGCTTAGGTCGCTGGCGGGGGGGCACAGATACGCAGTATTTT. Amino acids: CASSLGRWRGGTDTQYF.

The chain recombines TRBV15 with TRBJ1-5, with a weak D call TRBD1 (6 bases). This CDR3 has 17 amino acids. Deletions cut 0 bases from V and 6 bases from J, with 18 bases between. Germline V gene lookup returns CDR1 LNHNV and CDR2 YYDKDF (reference sequence). The CDR3 spells CATSRDRAQGTLQPQHF. Written as DNA, the CDR3 is TGTGCCACCAGCAGAGATCGTGCACAGGGCACCCTTCAGCCCCAGCATTTT.

The chain links TRBV5-5 to TRBJ1-2, with D possibly being TRBD1 (5 bases). Trimming took off 7 bases at V and 5 bases at J, with 18 bases between the two ends. CDR3 length: 14 amino acids. Germline-derived CDR1 and CDR2 are SGHKS and YYEKEE (reference sequence). CDR3 in DNA: TGTGCCAGCTCCCCTACAGGAGACCCTTATGGCTACACCTTC. This encodes CASSPTGDPYGYTF.

The rearrangement uses TRBV5-1 and TRBJ1-2; 7 nucleotides align to TRBD1. The CDR3 is 13 residues long. The germline gives CDR1 SGHRS, CDR2 YFSETQ. V lost 4 bases to trimming and J lost 5 bases; unmatched junction nucleotides: 5. CDR3 nucleotide sequence: TGCGCCAGCAGCCCTGACAGGGTTTATGGCTACACCTTC. This codes for CASSPDRVYGYTF.

The rearrangement joins TRBV5-6 to TRBJ2-1, with 8 bases that match TRBD2. CDR3 size: 16 residues. V lost 4 bases, J lost 5 bases, and 11 bases stayed unmatched. Germline V gives CDR1 SGHDT, CDR2 YYEEEE. The CDR3 loop is CASSLGLAGGHNEQFF. The CDR3 bases are TGTGCCAGCAGCCTGGGGCTGGCGGGGGGTCACAATGAGCAGTTCTTC.

V gene TRBV4-2 combines with J gene TRBJ2-7; TRBD1 is a possible D gene (6 bases). Germline loops: CDR1 LGHNA, CDR2 YNFKEQ. Trimming stripped 0 bases from V and 5 bases from J, with 17 bases between. This CDR3 region has 16 residues. Written as DNA, the CDR3 is TGTGCCAGCAGCCAAGATATGGGAAGGAGACAGGACGAGCAGTACTTC. This gives the protein CASSQDMGRRQDEQYF.

The J gene is TRBJ2-7, the V gene TRBV6-5; D uncertain. The CDR3 sequence is 13 residues long. V was clipped by 2 bases and J by 2 bases, with 7 bases between them. Germline V CDR1 and CDR2: MNHEY, SVGAGI. The CDR3: CASSYGATYEQYF. CDR3 nucleotide sequence: TGTGCCAGCAGTTACGGAGCAACCTACGAGCAGTACTTC.

CDR3 coding DNA: TGTGCCAGCAGTCGGGACAGGGGGTACTATGGCTACACCTTC. The encoded protein is CASSRDRGYYGYTF. V and J are TRBV5-8 and TRBJ1-2; TRBD1 matches 11 bases. The CDR3 covers 14 residues. Germline trimming cut 5 bases from V and 3 bases from J; bases unmatched to any gene: 3. The germline V gene has CDR1 SGHTS and CDR2 YDEGEE.

V and J are TRBV15 and TRBJ2-7; TRBD2 aligns across 12 bases. Germline trimming cut 0 bases from V and 5 bases from J; bases unmatched to any gene: 2. The germline gives CDR1 LNHNV, CDR2 YYDKDF (reference sequence). The length of the CDR3 is 15 residues. In DNA form, the CDR3 reads TGTGCCACCAGCAGAGAGACTAGCGGGGGACACGAGCAGTACTTC. Protein product: CATSRETSGGHEQYF. Full variable domain (remainder filled in from reference TRBV15 and TRBJ2-7): DAMVIQNPRYQVTQFGKPVTLSCSQTLNHNVMYWYQQKSSQAPKLLFHYYDKDFNNEADTPDNFQSRRPNTSFCFLDIRSPGLGDTAMYLCATSRETSGGHEQYFGPGTRLTVT.

This clone was seen a handful of times. The chain couples TRBV15 to TRBJ2-3, with 11 bases aligning to TRBD2. CDR1 LNHNV and CDR2 YYDKDF come from the germline V gene (reference sequence). Trimming cost V 3 bases and J 2 bases; bases outside gene matches: 4. The CDR3 contains 16 residues. CDR3 sequence (DNA): TGTGCCACCAGCAGTTTTAGCGGGGGGGCCACAGATACGCAGTATTTT. Encoded protein: CATSSFSGGATDTQYF.

V is TRBV11-3 and J is TRBJ2-3, with D perhaps TRBD2 (5 bases). Trimming cost V 5 bases and J 5 bases, with 8 bases left between them. The CDR3 contains 12 residues. From germline, CDR1 is SGHNT and CDR2 YENEEA. CDR3 protein: CASSRGLDTQYF. In DNA, the CDR3 is TGTGCCAGCAGCCGAGGGTTAGATACGCAGTATTTT.

V and J are TRBV4-1 and TRBJ2-6; a possible D gene is TRBD1 (5 bases). CDR3 length: 17 residues. CDR1 is MGHRA, CDR2 YSYEKL, per germline. Deletions cut 3 bases from V and 1 base from J, with 13 bases between. CDR3 region: CASSQGSRASGANVLTF. CDR3 nucleotide sequence: TGCGCCAGCAGCCAGGGATCCAGGGCTTCTGGGGCCAACGTCCTGACTTTC.

The chain carries TRBV5-4 and TRBJ1-6, with D tentatively TRBD1 (5 bases). Trimming took off 3 bases at V and 3 bases at J, with 10 bases between the two ends. Germline CDR1 and CDR2: SGHNT and YYREEE (reference sequence). The CDR3 is 15 amino acids. The CDR3 protein is CASSWGGGYNSPLHF. The CDR3 DNA follows: TGTGCCAGCAGCTGGGGGGGAGGCTATAATTCACCCCTCCACTTT.